This T cell receptor (beta chain) was recorded in a study of PD-L1 blockade in urothelial cancer. Study-wide context: In about 2014, patients got going on atezolizumab, taking 1,200 mg intravenously every 3 weeks. Study-wide points: Pretreatment TCR clonality in blood, when below the median, was predictive of better survival.

Germline lookup yields CDR1 GTSNPN and CDR2 SVGIG (reference sequence). Trimming took 0 bases from V and 5 from J, leaving 13 bases between them. CDR3 length equals 14 residues. The repertoire was sequenced with immunoSEQ multiplex PCR; TCRdb's copy has only in-frame clones and lacks some. This sample has tens of thousands of clones, with about 86% found just once. Time point indicated: pretreatment peripheral blood. Patients each gave 1 to 8 samples, pretreatment and on-treatment. Concerning this clone: Its target is not known.

This receptor was obtained from a man between 60 and 75 years old with urothelial cancer. The source material was PBMCs, sampled around atezolizumab (anti-PD-L1) treatment. The rearrangement joins TRBV30 to TRBJ2-5; a weak D match, TRBD2 (7 bases). CDR3 amino acids: CAWSVRGAGETQYF. CDR3 in DNA: TGTGCCTGGAGTGTACGGGGGGCTGGGGAGACCCAGTACTTC.